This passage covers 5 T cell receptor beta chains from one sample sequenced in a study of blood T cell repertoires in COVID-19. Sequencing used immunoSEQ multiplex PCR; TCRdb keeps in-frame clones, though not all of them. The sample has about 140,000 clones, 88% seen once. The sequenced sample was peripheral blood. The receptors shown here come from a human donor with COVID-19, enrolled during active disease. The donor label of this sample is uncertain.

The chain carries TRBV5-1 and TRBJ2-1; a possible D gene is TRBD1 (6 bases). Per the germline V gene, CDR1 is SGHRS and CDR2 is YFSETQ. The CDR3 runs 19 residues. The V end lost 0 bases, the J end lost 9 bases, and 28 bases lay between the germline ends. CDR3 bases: TGCGCCAGCAGCTTGGTTTTGAGGGGGAACTCAGCAGGCTCTCGTGAGCAGTTCTTC. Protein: CASSLVLRGNSAGSREQFF. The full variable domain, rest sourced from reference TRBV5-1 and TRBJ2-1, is KAGVTQTPRYLIKTRGQQVTLSCSPISGHRSVSWYQQTPGQGLQFLFEYFSETQRNKGNFPGRFSGRQFSNSRSEMNVSTLELGDSALYLCASSLVLRGNSAGSREQFFGPGTRLTVL.

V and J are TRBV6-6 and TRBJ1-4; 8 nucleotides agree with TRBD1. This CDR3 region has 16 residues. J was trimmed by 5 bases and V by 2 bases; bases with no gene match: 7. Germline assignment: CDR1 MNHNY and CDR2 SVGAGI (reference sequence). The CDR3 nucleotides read TGTGCCAGCAGTTACAGCGGGACAGGTCTCAATGAAAAACTGTTTTTT. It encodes CASSYSGTGLNEKLFF.

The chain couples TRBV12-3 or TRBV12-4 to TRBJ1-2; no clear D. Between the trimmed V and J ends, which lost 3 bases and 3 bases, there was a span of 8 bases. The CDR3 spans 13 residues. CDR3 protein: CASSFGQDYGYTF. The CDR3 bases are TGTGCCAGCAGTTTTGGTCAGGACTATGGCTACACCTTC.

The CDR3 region is CASSKPIGARHNEQFF. The CDR3 region has the DNA TGTGCCAGCAGCAAACCCATAGGGGCTCGCCACAATGAGCAGTTCTTC. The chain uses TRBV7-9 and TRBJ2-1, with a tentative D call TRBD1 (5 bases). This CDR3 spans 16 amino acids. Germline V gene data show CDR1 as SEHNR and CDR2 as FQNEAQ (reference sequence). Trimming cost V 5 bases and J 5 bases, with 19 bases left between them.

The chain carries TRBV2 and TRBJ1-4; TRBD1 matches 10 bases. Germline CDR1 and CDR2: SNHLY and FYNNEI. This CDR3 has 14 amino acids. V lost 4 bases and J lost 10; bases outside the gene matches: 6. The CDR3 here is CASSVDRGTGKLFF. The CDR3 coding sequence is TGTGCCAGCAGTGTGGACAGGGGGACGGGAAAACTGTTTTTT.